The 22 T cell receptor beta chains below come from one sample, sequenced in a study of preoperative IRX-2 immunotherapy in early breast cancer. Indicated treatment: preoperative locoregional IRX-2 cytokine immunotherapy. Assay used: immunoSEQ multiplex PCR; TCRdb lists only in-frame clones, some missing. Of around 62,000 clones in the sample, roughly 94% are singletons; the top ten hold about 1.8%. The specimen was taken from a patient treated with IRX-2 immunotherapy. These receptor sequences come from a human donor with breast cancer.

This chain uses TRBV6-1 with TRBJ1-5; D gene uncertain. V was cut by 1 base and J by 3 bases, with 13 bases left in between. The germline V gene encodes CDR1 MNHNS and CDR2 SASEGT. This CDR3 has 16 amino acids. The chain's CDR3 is CASSEGRRRPNQPQHF. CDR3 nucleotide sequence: TGTGCCAGCAGTGAAGGGAGAAGGAGGCCCAATCAGCCCCAGCATTTT.

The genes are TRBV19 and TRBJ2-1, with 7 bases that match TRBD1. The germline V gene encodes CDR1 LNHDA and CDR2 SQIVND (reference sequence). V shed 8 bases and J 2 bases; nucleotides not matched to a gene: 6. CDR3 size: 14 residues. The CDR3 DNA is TGTGCCAGTGGGACAGTTCTCCCCTACAATGAGCAGTTCTTC. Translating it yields CASGTVLPYNEQFF.

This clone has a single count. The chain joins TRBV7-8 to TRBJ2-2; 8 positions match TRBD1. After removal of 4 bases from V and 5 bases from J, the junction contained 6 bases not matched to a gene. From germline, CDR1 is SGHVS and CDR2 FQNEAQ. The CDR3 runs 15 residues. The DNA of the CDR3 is TGTGCCAGCAGCTCGCGGACAGGGCGAACCGGGGAGCTGTTTTTT. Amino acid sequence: CASSSRTGRTGELFF.

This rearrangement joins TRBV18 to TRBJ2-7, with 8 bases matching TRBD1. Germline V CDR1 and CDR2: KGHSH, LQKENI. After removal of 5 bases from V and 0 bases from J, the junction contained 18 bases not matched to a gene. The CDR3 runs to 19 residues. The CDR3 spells CASSSTSGQAAGSSYEQYF. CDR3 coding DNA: TGTGCCAGCTCATCGACCTCGGGACAGGCGGCGGGAAGCTCCTACGAGCAGTACTTC.

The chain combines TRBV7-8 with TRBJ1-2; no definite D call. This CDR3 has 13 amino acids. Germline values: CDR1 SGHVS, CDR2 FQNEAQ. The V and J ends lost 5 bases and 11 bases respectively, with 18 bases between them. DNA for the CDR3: TGTGCCAGCAGCCCAGAGGTTACCTTAGGATACACCTTC. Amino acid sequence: CASSPEVTLGYTF.

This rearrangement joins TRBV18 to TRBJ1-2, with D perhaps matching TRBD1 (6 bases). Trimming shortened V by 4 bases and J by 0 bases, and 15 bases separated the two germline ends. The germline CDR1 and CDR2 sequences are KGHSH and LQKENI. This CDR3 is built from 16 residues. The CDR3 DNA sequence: TGTGCCAGCTCACGCCTGGGGGACAAACCTAACTATGGCTACACCTTC. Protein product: CASSRLGDKPNYGYTF.

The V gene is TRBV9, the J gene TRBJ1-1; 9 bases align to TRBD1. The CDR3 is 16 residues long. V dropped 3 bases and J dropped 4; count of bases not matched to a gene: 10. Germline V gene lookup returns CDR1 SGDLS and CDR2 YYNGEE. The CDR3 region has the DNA TGTGCCAGCAGCGCCGGACAGGGGCGGCTCGGCACTGAAGCTTTCTTT. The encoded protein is CASSAGQGRLGTEAFF.

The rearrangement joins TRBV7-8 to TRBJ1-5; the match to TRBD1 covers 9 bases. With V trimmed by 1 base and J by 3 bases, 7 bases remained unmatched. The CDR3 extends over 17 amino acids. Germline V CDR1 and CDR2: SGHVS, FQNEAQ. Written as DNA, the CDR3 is TGTGCCAGCAGCTTAGTCCGGGACAGGGTTTTCAATCAGCCCCAGCATTTT. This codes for CASSLVRDRVFNQPQHF.

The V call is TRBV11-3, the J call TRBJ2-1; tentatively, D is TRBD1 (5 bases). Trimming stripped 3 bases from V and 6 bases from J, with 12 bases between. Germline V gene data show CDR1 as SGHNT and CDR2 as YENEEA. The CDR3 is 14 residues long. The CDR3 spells CASSLGAGPNEQFF. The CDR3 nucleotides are TGTGCCAGCAGCTTGGGTGCAGGGCCCAATGAGCAGTTCTTC.

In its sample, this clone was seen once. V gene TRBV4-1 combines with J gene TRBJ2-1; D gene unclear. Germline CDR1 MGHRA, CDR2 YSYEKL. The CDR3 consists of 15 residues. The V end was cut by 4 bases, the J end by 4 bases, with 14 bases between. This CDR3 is CASSLFGLEYNEQFF. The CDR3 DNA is TGCGCCAGCAGCCTTTTCGGGCTAGAGTACAATGAGCAGTTCTTC.

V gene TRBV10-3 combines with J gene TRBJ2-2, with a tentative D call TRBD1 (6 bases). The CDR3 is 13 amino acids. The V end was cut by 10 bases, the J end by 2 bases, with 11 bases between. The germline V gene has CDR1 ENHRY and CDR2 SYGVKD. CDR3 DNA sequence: TGTGCCACCGTACAGGGTAACACCGGGGAGCTGTTTTTT. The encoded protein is CATVQGNTGELFF.

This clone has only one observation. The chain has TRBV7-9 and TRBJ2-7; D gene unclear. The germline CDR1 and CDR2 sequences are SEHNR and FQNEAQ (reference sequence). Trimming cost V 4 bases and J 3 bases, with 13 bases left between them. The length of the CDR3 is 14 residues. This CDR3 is CASSSLDAIYEQYF. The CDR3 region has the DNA TGTGCCAGCAGCTCACTTGACGCTATCTACGAGCAGTACTTC.

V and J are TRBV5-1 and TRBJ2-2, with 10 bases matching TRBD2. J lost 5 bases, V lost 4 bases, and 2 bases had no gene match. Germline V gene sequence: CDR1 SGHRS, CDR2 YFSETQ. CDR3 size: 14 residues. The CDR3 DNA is TGCGCCAGCAGCCTAGCGGGAGCAACCGGGGAGCTGTTTTTT. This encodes CASSLAGATGELFF.

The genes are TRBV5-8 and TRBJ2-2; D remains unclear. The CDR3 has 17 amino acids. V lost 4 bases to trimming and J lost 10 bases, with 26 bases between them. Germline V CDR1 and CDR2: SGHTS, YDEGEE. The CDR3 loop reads CASSPPSGIPLFLELFF. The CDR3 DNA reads TGTGCCAGCAGCCCCCCGTCGGGTATCCCCTTGTTTTTGGAGCTGTTTTTT.

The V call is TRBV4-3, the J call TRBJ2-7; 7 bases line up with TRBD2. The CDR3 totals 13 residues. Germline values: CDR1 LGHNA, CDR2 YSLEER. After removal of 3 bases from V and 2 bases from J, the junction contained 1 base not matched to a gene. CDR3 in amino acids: CASSHGTTYEQYF. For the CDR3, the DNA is TGCGCCAGCAGCCACGGGACTACCTACGAGCAGTACTTC.

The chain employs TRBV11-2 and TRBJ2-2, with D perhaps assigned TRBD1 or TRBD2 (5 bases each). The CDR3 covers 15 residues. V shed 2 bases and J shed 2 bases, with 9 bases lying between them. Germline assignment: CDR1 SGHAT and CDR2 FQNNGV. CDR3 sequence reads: CASSLIGTNTGELFF. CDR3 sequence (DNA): TGTGCCAGCAGCTTAATCGGGACCAACACCGGGGAGCTGTTTTTT.

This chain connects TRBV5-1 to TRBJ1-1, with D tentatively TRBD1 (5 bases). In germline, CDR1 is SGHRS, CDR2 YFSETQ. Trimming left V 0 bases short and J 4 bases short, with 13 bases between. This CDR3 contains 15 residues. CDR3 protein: CASSLAEGVGTEAFF. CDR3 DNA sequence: TGCGCCAGCAGCTTGGCCGAAGGGGTGGGCACTGAAGCTTTCTTT.

The CDR3 DNA is TGTGCCAGCAGCGGGACAGGGCTTAGGAATGAAAAACTGTTTTTT. Translating gives CASSGTGLRNEKLFF. V and J are TRBV9 and TRBJ1-4; 8 positions agree with TRBD1. The CDR3 contains 15 residues. V trimming: 3 bases; J trimming: 5 bases; junction bases outside the gene matches: 6. Germline CDR1 SGDLS, CDR2 YYNGEE.

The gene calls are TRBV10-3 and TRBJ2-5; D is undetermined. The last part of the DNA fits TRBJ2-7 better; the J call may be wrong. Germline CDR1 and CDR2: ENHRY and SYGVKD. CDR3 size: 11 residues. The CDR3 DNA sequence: TGTGCCATCAGTCAGACCTACGAGCAGTACTTC. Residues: CAISQTYEQYF.

CDR3 sequence reads: CASSHRSGAYNEQFF. CDR3 nucleotides: TGTGCCAGCAGCCACCGTAGCGGGGCCTACAATGAGCAGTTCTTC. The chain couples TRBV14 to TRBJ2-1; 8 nucleotides match TRBD2. Trimming removed 3 bases from V and 2 bases from J; junction bases left unmatched: 3. This CDR3 is built from 15 residues. CDR1 is SGHDN and CDR2 is FVKESK in the germline V gene.

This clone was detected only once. The CDR3 is CASTQSRQGARDGNQPQHF. Written as DNA, the CDR3 is TGTGCCAGTACCCAGTCTCGACAGGGGGCCCGGGATGGCAATCAGCCCCAGCATTTT. This rearrangement joins TRBV19 to TRBJ1-5; 10 bases agree with TRBD1. This CDR3 contains 19 residues. Trimming at V came to 7 bases and at J to 2 bases, leaving 17 bases not matched to a gene. CDR1 and CDR2 (germline): LNHDA, SQIVND (reference sequence).

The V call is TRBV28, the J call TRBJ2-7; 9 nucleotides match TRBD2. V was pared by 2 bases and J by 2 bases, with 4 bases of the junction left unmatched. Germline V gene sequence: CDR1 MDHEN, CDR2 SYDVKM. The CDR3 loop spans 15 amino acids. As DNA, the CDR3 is TGTGCCAGCAGTTTAGTTAGCGGGAGTCCCTACGAGCAGTACTTC. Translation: CASSLVSGSPYEQYF.